This T cell receptor (beta chain) was sequenced for a study of cytomegalovirus exposure and HLA in healthy donors. PCR was performed using 60 Vbeta and 13 Jbeta primers. Data came from immunoSEQ multiplex PCR; TCRdb stores just in-frame clones and leaves some out. The data contain some 150,000 clones, approximately 10% of them seen just once; the ten biggest clones take up about 7.5%. Study-level findings and limits: Previously analyzed data showed that most TCR beta V segments were productive at a frequency of about 87% or about 30%.

On this clone itself: As yet, its antigen is unknown.

V was pared by 3 bases and J by 5 bases, with 7 bases of the junction left unmatched. The germline V gene has CDR1 SNHLY and CDR2 FYNNEI. The CDR3 is 15 residues long. This clonotype originated in a woman aged 35 to 49 in good health and CMV-seropositive. V gene TRBV2 combines with J gene TRBJ2-7; 10 bases are a match to TRBD1. The sequenced material came from PBMCs. The CDR3 DNA follows: TGTGCCAGCAGTGAGTCTCGGGACAGGGGTCACGAGCAGTACTTC. It translates to CASSESRDRGHEQYF.